The count of the clone carrying this T cell receptor beta chain is one. Its antigen is undetermined. The data belong to a study of long-term antiretroviral therapy in people with HIV. Overall study findings and caveats: Post-treatment diversity went higher with ART but stayed below transplant donor controls.

The run of the v3.0 immunoSEQ assay was at survey level. TCRdb's table, derived via immunoSEQ multiplex PCR, lists solely in-frame clones and lacks some. The data contain fewer than 40,000 clones, around 83% of them seen just once; the ten biggest clones take up about 6%. This clonotype was obtained from a woman between 45 and 60 years old with HIV. The sequencing used unsorted PBMCs, collected 3.1 years after starting antiretroviral therapy.

The CDR3 spells CASSRTDLQAGNTIYF. CDR3 DNA sequence: TGTGCCAGCAGTCGGACAGACCTCCAGGCTGGAAACACCATATATTTT. The chain has TRBV2 and TRBJ1-3; a possible D gene is TRBD1 (6 bases). With 5 bases removed from V and 2 bases from J, the gap between germline ends came to 16 bases. Germline V gene sequence: CDR1 SNHLY, CDR2 FYNNEI. CDR3 length: 16 residues.